This passage covers 12 T cell receptor beta chains from one sample sequenced in a study of blood T cells in healthy people across ages. A J-beta primer mix and a sample-barcoded 5' primer were used in a second PCR of about 6 to 12 cycles. TCRdb re-called the 5' RACE reads with MiXCR, one entry per CDR3 protein. Here the sample spans approximately 2,000,000 distinct CDR3 sequences, approximately 39% being singletons. The sequencing input was blood. These receptors came from a human donor in good health.

This clonotype has a handful of counts. The CDR3 DNA reads as TGCGCCAGCAGCTTGGTTAGCGGGGGGCAGTTCTTC. Translating it yields CASSLVSGGQFF. J is TRBJ2-1 and V is TRBV5-1; 9 nucleotides match TRBD2. CDR1 and CDR2 from the germline V gene are SGHRS and YFSETQ. CDR3 size: 12 residues. V shed 0 bases and J 12 bases; nucleotides not matched to a gene: 1.

The chain links TRBV20-1 to TRBJ2-1; 10 bases are shared with TRBD2. Germline V gene lookup returns CDR1 DFQATT and CDR2 SNEGSKA (reference sequence). Trimming cost V 3 bases and J 4 bases; bases outside gene matches: 9. The CDR3 is 16 residues long. The CDR3 DNA reads TGCAGTGCTAGGGTACACGAGCGGGGGGGTTACAATGAGCAGTTCTTC. Residues: CSARVHERGGYNEQFF.

The CDR3 region has the DNA TGCGCCAAAGGACACAACAATCAGCCCCAGCATTTT. The encoded protein is CAKGHNNQPQHF. The chain recombines TRBV5-1 with TRBJ1-5; D is possibly TRBD1 (5 bases). The CDR3 totals 12 residues. CDR1 and CDR2 (germline): SGHRS, YFSETQ. V shed 9 bases and J shed 3 bases, with 10 bases lying between them.

The chain joins TRBV7-9 to TRBJ2-1; 9 nucleotides align to TRBD2. The length of the CDR3 is 14 residues. V lost 3 bases and J lost 8; bases outside the gene matches: 5. Germline assignment: CDR1 SEHNR and CDR2 FQNEAQ (reference sequence). The CDR3 nucleotides are TGTGCCAGCAGCTTGGGACTAGCATCCTATGAGCAGTTCTTC. This translates into CASSLGLASYEQFF. Complete variable domain (other parts from reference TRBV7-9 and TRBJ2-1): DTGVSQNPRHKITKRGQNVTFRCDPISEHNRLYWYRQTLGQGPEFLTYFQNEAQLEKSRLLSDRFSAERPKGSFSTLEIQRTEQGDSAMYLCASSLGLASYEQFFGPGTRLTVL.

The V and J genes are TRBV20-1 and TRBJ1-1; D perhaps matches TRBD1 (6 bases). Looked up from germline, CDR1 is DFQATT and CDR2 is SNEGSKA (reference sequence). V was pared by 4 bases and J by 11 bases, with 14 bases between. This CDR3 region has 11 residues. The CDR3 sequence: CSAITGLGAFF. As DNA, the CDR3 is TGCAGTGCTATTACAGGGTTGGGGGCTTTCTTT.

Here the CDR3 DNA reads TGTGCCAGCAGCTTCCGGCGGGGGGCAACAGATACGCAGTATTTT. Translating gives CASSFRRGATDTQYF. The chain joins TRBV7-9 to TRBJ2-3; 8 nucleotides line up with TRBD2. The germline V gene encodes CDR1 SEHNR and CDR2 FQNEAQ (reference sequence). V lost 3 bases, J lost 3 bases, and 5 bases stayed unmatched. The CDR3 has 15 residues.

This chain joins TRBV12-3 or TRBV12-4 and TRBJ2-1; 10 bases agree with TRBD2. With V trimmed by 0 bases and J by 4 bases, 6 bases remained unmatched. The CDR3 runs 17 residues. Written as DNA, the CDR3 is TGTGCCAGCAGTTTAGCAGGTGGAGCGGGGGGGTACAATGAGCAGTTCTTC. This codes for CASSLAGGAGGYNEQFF.

V gene TRBV6-1 combines with J gene TRBJ2-7; the match to TRBD1 covers 10 bases. Germline V CDR1 and CDR2: MNHNS, SASEGT. The CDR3 spans 14 residues. V dropped 4 bases and J dropped 7; count of bases not matched to a gene: 7. DNA of the CDR3: TGTGCCAGCAGTGGAAGACAGGGGGCAAGGGAGCAGTACTTC. Encoded protein: CASSGRQGAREQYF.

This clonotype was seen a single time. V gene TRBV15 combines with J gene TRBJ2-7; 7 bases are a match to TRBD1. After removal of 7 bases from V and 0 bases from J, the junction contained 15 bases not matched to a gene. Germline CDR1 is LNHNV and CDR2 is YYDKDF (reference sequence). The CDR3 has 17 residues. The CDR3 region is CATTDLLWGQSSYEQYF. CDR3 in DNA: TGTGCCACCACCGACCTCCTATGGGGACAGAGCTCCTACGAGCAGTACTTC.

This clonotype was counted only a few times. The gene calls are TRBV4-2 and TRBJ1-5, with D possibly TRBD1 on 5 matching bases. CDR1 LGHNA and CDR2 YNFKEQ come from the germline V gene. The length of the CDR3 is 15 residues. V was pared by 3 bases and J by 1 base, with 10 bases between. This CDR3 is CASSHARQSNQPQHF. CDR3 bases: TGTGCCAGCAGCCACGCGAGACAGAGCAATCAGCCCCAGCATTTT.

There are a few counts of this clonotype. The chain combines TRBV29-1 with TRBJ2-3; a possible D gene is TRBD2 (5 bases). Germline values: CDR1 SQVTM, CDR2 ANQGSEA. Trimming removed 4 bases from V and 4 bases from J, with 15 bases in between. CDR3 size: 14 residues. CDR3 amino acids: CSVALGRYADTQYF. The CDR3 DNA sequence: TGCAGCGTTGCCCTAGGGAGATATGCAGATACGCAGTATTTT.

This clonotype was seen many times. This rearrangement joins TRBV6-2 or TRBV6-3 to TRBJ2-1; tentative D call: TRBD2 (6 bases). The CDR3 totals 14 residues. V was clipped by 6 bases and J by 5 bases, with 14 bases between them. Germline V gene lookup returns CDR1 MNHEY and CDR2 SVGEGT. CDR3 sequence (DNA): TGTGCCAGCAGACCTGATCTAGCGAACAATGAGCAGTTCTTC. Its translation is CASRPDLANNEQFF.